Below are 21 T cell receptor beta chains sequenced from a single sample in a study of cytomegalovirus exposure and HLA in healthy donors. 60 Vbeta and 13 Jbeta primers were used in PCR. TCRdb keeps only in-frame clones here, not all; method: immunoSEQ multiplex PCR. The top ten hold less than 5% of the sample, which has 150,000 to 200,000 clones, roughly four fifths seen once. Sequenced sample: PBMCs. The receptors derive from a man between 45 and 60 years old in good health and CMV-seropositive.

A few counts support this clone. The chain has TRBV10-3 and TRBJ2-2; TRBD1 aligns across 10 bases. CDR1 ENHRY and CDR2 SYGVKD come from the germline V gene. This CDR3 has 16 residues. The V gene end was trimmed by 3 bases and the J gene end by 3 bases; junction bases not matched to a gene: 4. The CDR3 region has the DNA TGTGCCATCAGTGATCCCGGACAGGGGGACACCGGGGAGCTGTTTTTT. Translation gives CAISDPGQGDTGELFF.

V is TRBV29-1 and J is TRBJ2-2; 9 bases fit TRBD1. Germline V gives CDR1 SQVTM, CDR2 ANQGSEA. The CDR3 totals 14 residues. V gave up 4 bases and J gave up 6 bases; unmatched junction bases: 6. The DNA for the CDR3 is TGCAGCGTTGCGGGACAGGGTATACCCGGGGAGCTGTTTTTT. It encodes CSVAGQGIPGELFF.

The rearrangement joins TRBV27 to TRBJ2-5; TRBD1 aligns across 7 bases. V was clipped by 0 bases and J by 1 base; unmatched bases: 5. The CDR3 is 16 residues long. In germline, CDR1 is MNHEY, CDR2 SMNVEV (reference sequence). CDR3 amino acids: CASSLSPGTVQETQYF. The CDR3 DNA sequence: TGTGCCAGCAGTTTATCCCCTGGGACAGTCCAAGAGACCCAGTACTTC.

V usage is TRBV27 and J usage is TRBJ2-7, with 7 positions matching TRBD2. CDR3 length equals 15 residues. The V gene's germline CDR1 is MNHEY and CDR2 SMNVEV (reference sequence). The ends lost 5 bases at V and 2 bases at J; junction bases unmatched: 9. The CDR3 DNA follows: TGTGCCAGCAGTACCCGTTGGGGGACTACCTACGAGCAGTACTTC. It specifies CASSTRWGTTYEQYF.

The CDR3 DNA follows: TGTGCCAGCAGCTCCGGGACTGAGTACGAGCAGTACTTC. It encodes CASSSGTEYEQYF. This chain links TRBV7-2 with TRBJ2-7; possible D gene TRBD2, 6 bases. Trimming took 4 bases from V and 4 from J, leaving 11 bases between them. CDR1 SGHTA and CDR2 FQGNSA come from the germline V gene. The CDR3 is 13 residues long.

The chain combines TRBV19 with TRBJ2-5; 7 positions match TRBD1. This CDR3 spans 15 amino acids. Unmatched junction bases numbered 8, after V lost 2 bases and J lost 5 bases. CDR1 and CDR2 from the germline V gene are LNHDA and SQIVND (reference sequence). The CDR3 nucleotides are TGTGCCAGTAGTATACGGACAGGAAGGAGGGAGACCCAGTACTTC. Residues: CASSIRTGRRETQYF. Full variable domain (rest looked up from reference TRBV19 and TRBJ2-5): DGGITQSPKYLFRKEGQNVTLSCEQNLNHDAMYWYRQDPGQGLRLIYYSQIVNDFQKGDIAEGYSVSREKKESFPLTVTSAQKNPTAFYLCASSIRTGRRETQYFGPGTRLLVL.

CDR3 sequence reads: CASSPPRSDTQYF. The CDR3 DNA follows: TGTGCCAGCAGCCCGCCTCGGTCGGATACGCAGTATTTT. The chain has TRBV7-9 and TRBJ2-3; no clear D. V was clipped by 5 bases and J by 6 bases, with 12 bases between them. Germline V gene data show CDR1 as SEHNR and CDR2 as FQNEAQ (reference sequence). This CDR3 has 13 residues.

This rearrangement joins TRBV6-5 to TRBJ1-1; tentatively, D is TRBD1 (5 bases). V was cut by 2 bases and J by 0 bases, with 13 bases left in between. Per germline, CDR1 MNHEY and CDR2 SVGAGI. This CDR3 has 16 residues. The CDR3 bases are TGTGCCAGCAGTTACCGTACAGGCGTTATGAACACTGAAGCTTTCTTT. Its protein is CASSYRTGVMNTEAFF.

The chain has TRBV6-5 and TRBJ2-6; possible D gene TRBD2, 5 bases. The CDR3 runs to 15 residues. CDR1 and CDR2 from the germline V gene are MNHEY and SVGAGI. The V end was cut by 7 bases, the J end by 2 bases, with 12 bases between. CDR3 in amino acids: CASKLAFAGANVLTF. The DNA for the CDR3 is TGTGCCAGCAAGTTAGCGTTTGCTGGGGCCAACGTCCTGACTTTC.

This chain links TRBV28 with TRBJ2-7, with 8 bases aligning to TRBD1. Germline loops: CDR1 MDHEN, CDR2 SYDVKM. The CDR3 totals 15 residues. The J segment lost 4 bases and the V segment lost 5 bases, leaving 10 bases of the junction unmatched. The CDR3 sequence: CASSNLGQASYEQYF. The CDR3 nucleotides are TGTGCCAGCAGTAACCTGGGACAGGCCTCTTACGAGCAGTACTTC.

The chain recombines TRBV19 with TRBJ2-3, with 9 positions matching TRBD1. V was pared by 5 bases and J by 6 bases, with 6 bases of the junction left unmatched. Germline CDR1 LNHDA, CDR2 SQIVND (reference sequence). This CDR3 has 14 residues. In DNA, the CDR3 is TGTGCCAGTAGTCCGGGACAGGGTTTTGATACGCAGTATTTT. Its protein product is CASSPGQGFDTQYF.

The V call is TRBV6-1, the J call TRBJ2-1; TRBD1 aligns across 7 bases. CDR1 is MNHNS and CDR2 is SASEGT in the germline V gene. J was trimmed by 10 bases and V by 6 bases; bases with no gene match: 15. CDR3 size: 15 residues. CDR3 residues: CASRNLGTVLYEQFF. The CDR3 nucleotides are TGTGCCAGCAGAAACCTCGGGACAGTTCTTTACGAGCAGTTCTTC.

In nucleotides, the CDR3 is TGTGCCAGCAGGGCGGACAGGGGCATTGGCGAGCAGTACTTC. This gives the protein CASRADRGIGEQYF. V and J are TRBV2 and TRBJ2-7; 9 bases agree with TRBD1. The V and J ends lost 6 bases and 6 bases, in that order; junction bases with no gene match: 9. The CDR3 sequence is 14 residues long. Germline V gene lookup returns CDR1 SNHLY and CDR2 FYNNEI.

The J gene is TRBJ1-1, the V gene TRBV30, with TRBD1 matching 7 bases. With 3 bases clipped from V and 3 bases from J, the junction kept 7 bases outside the gene matches. This CDR3 region has 14 residues. Germline CDR1 GTSNPN, CDR2 SVGIG (reference sequence). The CDR3 loop is CAWSRQGGDTEAFF. The CDR3 DNA follows: TGTGCCTGGAGCCGACAGGGTGGGGACACTGAAGCTTTCTTT.

V usage is TRBV9 and J usage is TRBJ2-5, with 11 bases matching TRBD2. This CDR3 contains 15 residues. The J segment lost 1 base and the V segment lost 2 bases, leaving 1 base of the junction unmatched. From germline, CDR1 is SGDLS and CDR2 YYNGEE. This CDR3 reads CASSVGTSGQETQYF. CDR3 DNA sequence: TGTGCCAGCAGCGTGGGGACTAGCGGCCAAGAGACCCAGTACTTC.

The V and J genes are TRBV30 and TRBJ1-6; D may be TRBD1 (5 bases). Germline CDR1 reads GTSNPN; CDR2 reads SVGIG (reference sequence). This CDR3 has 14 residues. V was clipped by 0 bases and J by 7 bases, with 10 bases between them. In nucleotides, the CDR3 is TGTGCCTGGAGTGTACGGGGGGACAATTCACCCCTCCACTTT. Translated: CAWSVRGDNSPLHF.

The count of this clone is one. The chain joins TRBV10-3 to TRBJ1-3; D ambiguous. V gave up 6 bases and J gave up 2 bases, with 8 bases separating them. This CDR3 comprises 13 residues. Germline CDR1 and CDR2: ENHRY and SYGVKD. As DNA, the CDR3 is TGTGCCATCAGGGCAGACACTGGAAACACCATATATTTT. This gives the protein CAIRADTGNTIYF.

The genes are TRBV6-5 and TRBJ2-1; D is unresolved. CDR1 and CDR2 (germline): MNHEY, SVGAGI. The CDR3 runs 14 residues. Trimming shortened V by 2 bases and J by 1 base, and 6 bases separated the two germline ends. CDR3 coding DNA: TGTGCCAGCAGTTACAAGCCATCCTACAATGAGCAGTTCTTC. Encoded protein: CASSYKPSYNEQFF.

CDR3 sequence (DNA): TGTGCCAGCAGCACCTGGGGAGGCAATCAGCCCCAGCATTTT. Its protein is CASSTWGGNQPQHF. The rearrangement uses TRBV6-6 and TRBJ1-5; D is ambiguous. V shed 6 bases and J shed 2 bases, with 11 bases lying between them. CDR3 length: 14 residues. CDR1 is MNHNY and CDR2 is SVGAGI in the germline V gene (reference sequence).

J is TRBJ2-7 and V is TRBV27; 12 nucleotides line up with TRBD2. The germline CDR1 and CDR2 sequences are MNHEY and SMNVEV (reference sequence). CDR3 size: 15 residues. Trimming removed 4 bases from V and 2 bases from J; junction bases left unmatched: 3. The CDR3 region is CASSSRLAGAYEQYF. The CDR3 bases are TGTGCCAGCAGTTCCCGACTAGCGGGAGCCTACGAGCAGTACTTC.

The rearrangement joins TRBV18 to TRBJ2-3, with D possibly being TRBD1 (5 bases). Germline CDR1 reads KGHSH; CDR2 reads LQKENI. CDR3 length: 15 residues. Trimming took 3 bases from V and 0 from J, leaving 10 bases between them. The CDR3 bases are TGTGCCAGCTCACCCGCCAGGGTCAGCACAGATACGCAGTATTTT. Amino acids: CASSPARVSTDTQYF.